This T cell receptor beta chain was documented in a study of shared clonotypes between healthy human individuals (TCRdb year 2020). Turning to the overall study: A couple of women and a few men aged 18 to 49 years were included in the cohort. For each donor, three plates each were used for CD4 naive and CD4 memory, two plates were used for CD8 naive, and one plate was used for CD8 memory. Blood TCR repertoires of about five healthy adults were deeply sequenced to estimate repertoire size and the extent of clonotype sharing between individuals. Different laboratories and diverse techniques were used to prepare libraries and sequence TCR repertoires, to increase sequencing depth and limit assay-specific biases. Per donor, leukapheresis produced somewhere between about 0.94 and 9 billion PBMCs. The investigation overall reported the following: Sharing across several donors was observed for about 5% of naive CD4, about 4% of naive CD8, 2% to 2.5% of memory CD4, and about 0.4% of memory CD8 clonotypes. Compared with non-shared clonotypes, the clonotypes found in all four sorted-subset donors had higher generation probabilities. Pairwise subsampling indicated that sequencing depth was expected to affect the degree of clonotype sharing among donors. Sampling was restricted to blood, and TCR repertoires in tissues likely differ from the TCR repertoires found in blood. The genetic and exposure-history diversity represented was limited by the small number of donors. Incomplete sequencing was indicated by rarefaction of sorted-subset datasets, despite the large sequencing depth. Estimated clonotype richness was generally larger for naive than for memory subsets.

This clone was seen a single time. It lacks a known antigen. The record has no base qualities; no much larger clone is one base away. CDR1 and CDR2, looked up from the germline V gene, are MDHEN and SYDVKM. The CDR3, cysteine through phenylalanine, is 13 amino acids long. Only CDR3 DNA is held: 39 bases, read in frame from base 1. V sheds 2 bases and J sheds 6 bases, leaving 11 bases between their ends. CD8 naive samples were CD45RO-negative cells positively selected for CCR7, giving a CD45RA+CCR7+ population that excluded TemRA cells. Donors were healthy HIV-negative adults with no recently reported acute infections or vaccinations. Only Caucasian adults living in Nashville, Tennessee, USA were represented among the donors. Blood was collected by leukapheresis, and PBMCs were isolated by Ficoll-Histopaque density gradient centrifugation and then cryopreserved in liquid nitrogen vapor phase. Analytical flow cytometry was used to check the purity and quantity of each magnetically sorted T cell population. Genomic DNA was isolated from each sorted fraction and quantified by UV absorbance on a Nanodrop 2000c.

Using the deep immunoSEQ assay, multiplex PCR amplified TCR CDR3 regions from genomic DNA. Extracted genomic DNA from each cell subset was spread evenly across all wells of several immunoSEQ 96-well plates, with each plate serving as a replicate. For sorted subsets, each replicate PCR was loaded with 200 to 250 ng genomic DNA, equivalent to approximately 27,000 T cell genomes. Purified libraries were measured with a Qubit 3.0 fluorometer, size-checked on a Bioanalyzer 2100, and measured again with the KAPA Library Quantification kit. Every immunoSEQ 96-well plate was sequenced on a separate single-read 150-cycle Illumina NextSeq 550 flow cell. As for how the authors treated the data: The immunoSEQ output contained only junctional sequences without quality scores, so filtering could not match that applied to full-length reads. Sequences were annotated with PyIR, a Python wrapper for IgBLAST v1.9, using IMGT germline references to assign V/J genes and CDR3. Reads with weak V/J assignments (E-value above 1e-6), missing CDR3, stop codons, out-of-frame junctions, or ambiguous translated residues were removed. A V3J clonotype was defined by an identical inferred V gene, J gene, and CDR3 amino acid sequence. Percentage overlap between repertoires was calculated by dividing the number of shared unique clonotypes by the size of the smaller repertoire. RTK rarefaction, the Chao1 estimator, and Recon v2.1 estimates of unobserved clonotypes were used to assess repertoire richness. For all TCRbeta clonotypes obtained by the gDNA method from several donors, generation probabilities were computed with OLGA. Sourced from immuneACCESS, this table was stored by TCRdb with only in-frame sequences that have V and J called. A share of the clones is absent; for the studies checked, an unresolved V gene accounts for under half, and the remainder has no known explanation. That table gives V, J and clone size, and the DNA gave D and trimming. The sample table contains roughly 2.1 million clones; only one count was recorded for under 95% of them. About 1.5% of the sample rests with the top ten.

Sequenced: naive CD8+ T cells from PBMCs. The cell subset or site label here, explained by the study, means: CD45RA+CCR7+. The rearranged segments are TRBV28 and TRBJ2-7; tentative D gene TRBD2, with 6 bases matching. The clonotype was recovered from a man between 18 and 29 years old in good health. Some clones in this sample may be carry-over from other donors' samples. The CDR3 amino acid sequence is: CASSLVEGSEQYF. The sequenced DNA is TGTGCCAGCAGTTTAGTGGAGGGGAGCGAGCAGTACTTC.